Listed below are T cell receptor beta chains from one sample, sequenced in a study of T cells in Graves' hyperthyroidism and ophthalmopathy. TCRdb re-analysed the multiplex PCR reads in MiXCR, keeping a single row per CDR3 protein. The sample records 400,000 to 550,000 distinct CDR3 sequences, around 22% being singletons. Sequences were obtained from blood. The receptor set was obtained from a woman in her 30s with Graves' ophthalmopathy. Each CDR3 is given with its conserved first and last residue. A D gene is named only where the DNA matches it firmly. The size of a clone is reported for some rows only, either as once, few or many, or as a class for expanded clones.

size	D	V	J	CDR3	DNA
many	NA	TRBV6-1	TRBJ1-5	CASSDRTVNQPQHF	TGTGCCAGCAGTGACAGGACAGTCAATCAGCCCCAGCATTTT
NA	NA	TRBV28	TRBJ1-5	CASSRLSGSNQPQHF	TGTGCCAGCTCCCGTTTATCAGGCAGCAATCAGCCCCAGCATTTT
many	NA	TRBV6-5	TRBJ2-7	CASSRIRQTGPYEQYF	TGTGCCAGCAGTCGGATCCGACAGACAGGTCCCTACGAGCAGTACTTC
NA	NA	TRBV6-1	TRBJ1-1	CASSATERRNTEAFF	TGTGCCAGCAGTGCGACAGAGAGGCGGAACACTGAAGCTTTCTTT
NA	TRBD1	TRBV7-9	TRBJ1-2	CASREQGAANYGYTF	TGTGCCAGCAGAGAACAGGGGGCGGCTAACTATGGCTACACCTTC
few	NA	TRBV11-2	TRBJ2-4	CASRGQAKNIQYF	TGTGCCAGCAGGGGACAAGCCAAAAACATTCAGTACTTC
medium-sized	NA	TRBV28	TRBJ1-5	CASSLAGWSQPQHF	TGTGCCAGCAGTTTAGCGGGGTGGAGTCAGCCCCAGCATTTT
many	NA	TRBV6-2/TRBV6-3	TRBJ1-1	CASTPSGVVNTEAFF	TGTGCCAGCACCCCATCAGGGGTTGTGAACACTGAAGCTTTCTTT
many	TRBD1	TRBV30	TRBJ2-7	CAWRGLGQGSSYEQYF	TGTGCCTGGAGGGGATTGGGACAGGGGAGCTCCTACGAGCAGTACTTC
NA	NA	TRBV5-1	TRBJ1-5	CASSYEQGSQPQHF	TGCGCCAGCAGCTACGAACAGGGAAGTCAGCCCCAGCATTTT
many	NA	TRBV27	TRBJ2-7	CASSLGYSSYEQYF	TGTGCCAGCAGTTTAGGGTACAGCTCCTACGAGCAGTACTTC
many	NA	TRBV11-2	TRBJ2-2	CASSLVRNTGELFF	TGTGCCAGCAGCTTAGTGCGGAACACCGGGGAGCTGTTTTTT
many	NA	TRBV24-1	TRBJ2-2	CATSGITGSTGELFF	TGTGCCACCAGCGGGATAACAGGGAGCACCGGGGAGCTGTTTTTT
NA	NA	TRBV24-1	TRBJ2-2	CATSSSRVGTGELFF	TGTGCCACCAGTTCATCCAGGGTGGGGACCGGGGAGCTGTTTTTT
many	TRBD2	TRBV5-1	TRBJ2-6	CASSYEGLVAGANVLTF	TGCGCCAGCAGCTACGAGGGACTAGTGGCTGGGGCCAACGTCCTGACTTTC
few	TRBD1	TRBV12-3/TRBV12-4	TRBJ2-2	CASSPRDRVPNTGELFF	TGTGCCAGCAGCCCCCGGGACAGGGTACCGAACACCGGGGAGCTGTTTTTT
many	NA	TRBV4-3	TRBJ2-2	CASSQDGGPGELFF	TGCGCCAGCAGCCAAGATGGGGGGCCCGGGGAGCTGTTTTTT
NA	NA	TRBV11-2	TRBJ2-7	CASSYDRQAYEQYF	TGTGCCAGCAGCTACGACAGACAGGCCTACGAGCAGTACTTC
NA	NA	TRBV19	TRBJ1-5	CASSSNSWFGPLNQPQHF	TGTGCCAGTAGCTCCAATTCTTGGTTTGGACCCCTGAATCAGCCCCAGCATTTT
NA	NA	TRBV20-1	TRBJ1-1	CSARTGAMNTEAFF	TGCAGTGCTAGGACGGGCGCAATGAACACTGAAGCTTTCTTT
few	NA	TRBV20-1	TRBJ1-2	CSARRRRNNYGYTF	TGCAGTGCTAGACGGAGGCGAAACAACTATGGCTACACCTTC
few	NA	TRBV5-6	TRBJ1-2	CASSLEQVRGYGYTF	TGTGCCAGCAGCTTGGAACAGGTTCGAGGGTATGGCTACACCTTC
many	TRBD1	TRBV15	TRBJ2-7	CATSRGGQGRYEQYF	TGTGCCACCAGCAGAGGGGGACAGGGGCGCTACGAGCAGTACTTC
many	NA	TRBV6-2/TRBV6-3	TRBJ2-5	CASSYWGEETQYF	TGTGCCAGCAGTTACTGGGGGGAAGAGACCCAGTACTTC
many	NA	TRBV20-1	TRBJ2-7	CSARTVDALEQYF	TGCAGTGCTAGAACAGTGGATGCTCTCGAGCAGTACTTC
NA	TRBD2	TRBV9	TRBJ2-2	CASSNPSGEASGLGELFF	TGTGCCAGCAGCAACCCCTCGGGAGAGGCTAGCGGGTTAGGGGAGCTGTTTTTT
many	NA	TRBV6-2/TRBV6-3	TRBJ1-2	CASSYSPRQENYGYTF	TGTGCCAGCAGTTACTCCCCAAGACAGGAAAACTATGGCTACACCTTC
many	NA	TRBV18	TRBJ1-2	CASSPVANYGYTF	TGTGCCAGCTCACCGGTTGCTAACTATGGCTACACCTTC
many	NA	TRBV20-1	TRBJ2-2	CSASLQGNTGELFF	TGCAGTGCTAGTCTCCAGGGTAACACCGGGGAGCTGTTTTTT
many	NA	TRBV5-1	TRBJ1-1	CASGVGGEAFF	TGCGCCAGCGGTGTGGGGGGTGAAGCTTTCTTT
many	NA	TRBV19	TRBJ2-7	CASWGGIENEQYF	TGTGCCTCTTGGGGTGGAATCGAGAACGAGCAGTACTTC
many	NA	TRBV7-2	TRBJ1-2	CASSSPRTANYGYTF	TGTGCCAGCAGCTCACCGAGGACAGCTAACTATGGCTACACCTTC
NA	TRBD2	TRBV29-1	TRBJ2-7	CSVGGGASYEQYF	TGCAGCGTTGGCGGGGGGGCCAGCTACGAGCAGTACTTC
NA	TRBD1	TRBV7-9	TRBJ1-2	CASSPRRQGGYGYTF	TGTGCCAGCAGCCCCCGCCGACAGGGGGGCTATGGCTACACCTTC
many	TRBD1	TRBV29-1	TRBJ2-7	CSMGQGGGEQYF	TGCAGCATGGGACAGGGGGGTGGCGAGCAGTACTTC
many	NA	TRBV6-2/TRBV6-3	TRBJ2-7	CASSYLEVRSSYEQYF	TGTGCCAGCAGTTACCTGGAGGTTAGGAGCTCCTACGAGCAGTACTTC
many	TRBD1	TRBV12-3/TRBV12-4	TRBJ2-7	CASSPGQGRNEQYF	TGTGCCAGCAGTCCGGGACAGGGAAGGAACGAGCAGTACTTC
many	NA	TRBV2	TRBJ2-7	CASSEQGGGLYEQYF	TGTGCCAGCAGTGAACAGGGCGGGGGCCTCTACGAGCAGTACTTC
many	NA	TRBV6-1	TRBJ1-1	CVTSRKPGWGFTEAFF	TGTGTCACCAGCAGGAAGCCGGGGTGGGGGTTCACTGAAGCTTTCTTT
NA	NA	TRBV11-2	TRBJ1-1	CASSHGTTGRMNTEAFF	TGTGCCAGCAGCCATGGAACCACAGGGAGGATGAACACTGAAGCTTTCTTT
many	NA	TRBV7-9	TRBJ1-1	CASSLAGRDRFF	TGTGCCAGCAGCTTAGCAGGGAGAGACCGATTCTTT
many	NA	TRBV20-1	TRBJ2-6	CSARERPGEDGANVLTF	TGCAGTGCTAGAGAGCGACCAGGGGAGGATGGGGCCAACGTCCTGACTTTC
many	NA	TRBV2	TRBJ1-1	CASTRSGTETEAFF	TGTGCCAGCACCCGCTCCGGGACGGAGACTGAAGCTTTCTTT
many	TRBD2	TRBV12-3/TRBV12-4	TRBJ2-5	CASSLRGATQETQYF	TGTGCCAGCAGTTTGCGGGGGGCAACCCAAGAGACCCAGTACTTC
many	NA	TRBV20-1	TRBJ1-6	CSANILGSPLHF	TGCAGTGCTAACATTCTGGGTTCACCCCTCCACTTT
NA	NA	TRBV10-3	TRBJ1-2	CAISLQPYGYTF	TGTGCCATCAGCTTACAGCCGTATGGCTACACCTTC
NA	TRBD1	TRBV7-9	TRBJ1-5	CAGSLTGGNQPQHF	TGTGCCGGCAGCTTAACAGGGGGTAATCAGCCCCAGCATTTT
many	NA	TRBV9	TRBJ2-7	CASSVSGESYEQYF	TGTGCCAGCAGCGTGTCGGGGGAGTCCTACGAGCAGTACTTC
NA	NA	TRBV6-1	TRBJ2-7	CASSKHDGAYEQYF	TGTGCCAGCAGCAAACATGACGGGGCCTACGAGCAGTACTTC
many	NA	TRBV20-1	TRBJ2-2	CSARQWNGELFF	TGCAGTGCTAGACAGTGGAACGGGGAGCTGTTTTTT
few	NA	TRBV11-2	TRBJ1-1	CASSPGGVMNTEAFF	TGTGCCAGCAGCCCTGGTGGGGTCATGAACACTGAAGCTTTCTTT
many	TRBD1	TRBV19	TRBJ1-5	CASSTDRGLGNQPQHF	TGTGCCAGTAGTACGGACAGGGGGCTCGGCAATCAGCCCCAGCATTTT
NA	TRBD1	TRBV11-2	TRBJ1-1	CASTPGQVPTEAFF	TGTGCCAGCACCCCGGGACAGGTGCCCACTGAAGCTTTCTTT
many	TRBD1	TRBV27	TRBJ1-2	CASSYKTGDGYGYTF	TGTGCCAGCAGTTACAAGACAGGGGACGGCTATGGCTACACCTTC